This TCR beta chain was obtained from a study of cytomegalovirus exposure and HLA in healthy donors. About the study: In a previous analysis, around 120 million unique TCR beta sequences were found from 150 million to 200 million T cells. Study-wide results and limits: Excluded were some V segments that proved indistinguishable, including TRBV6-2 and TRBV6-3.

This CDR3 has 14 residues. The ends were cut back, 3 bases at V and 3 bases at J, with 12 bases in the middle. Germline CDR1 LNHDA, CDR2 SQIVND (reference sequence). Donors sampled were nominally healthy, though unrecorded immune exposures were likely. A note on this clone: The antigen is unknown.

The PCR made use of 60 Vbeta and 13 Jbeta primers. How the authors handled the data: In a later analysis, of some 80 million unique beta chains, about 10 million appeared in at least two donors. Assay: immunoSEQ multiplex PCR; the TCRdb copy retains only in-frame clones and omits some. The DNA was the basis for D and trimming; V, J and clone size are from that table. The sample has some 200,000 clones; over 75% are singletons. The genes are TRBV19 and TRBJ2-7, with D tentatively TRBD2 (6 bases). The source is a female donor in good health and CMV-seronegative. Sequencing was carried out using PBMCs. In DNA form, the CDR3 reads TGTGCCAGTAGTATCGGCCGGGGGTACTACGAGCAGTACTTC. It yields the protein CASSIGRGYYEQYF.